These 18 T cell receptor beta chains were sequenced from one sample in a study of T cell responses to AZD1222 COVID-19 vaccine. Only in-frame clones appear in the TCRdb table, and some are missing; sequencing was by immunoSEQ multiplex PCR. The repertoire has approximately 120,000 clones, around 90% of them found once; the top ten carry 9.5% to 15%. This sample comprised peripheral blood, obtained on day 0 of MenACWY control vaccination. These receptors all come from an adult in good health.

The rearrangement joins TRBV7-8 to TRBJ1-6; D remains unclear. Trimming left V 1 base short and J 9 bases short, with 19 bases between. CDR3 length: 17 amino acids. The germline V gene encodes CDR1 SGHVS and CDR2 FQNEAQ. CDR3 amino acids: CASSLGGGAGWSSPLHF. The CDR3, as DNA: TGTGCCAGCAGCTTAGGAGGTGGCGCGGGGTGGAGTTCACCCCTCCACTTT.

This clone was seen a single time. This chain joins TRBV7-8 and TRBJ1-6; no firm D call. The germline V gene encodes CDR1 SGHVS and CDR2 FQNEAQ. The CDR3 loop spans 12 amino acids. Trimming pared 7 bases from V and 7 bases from J, leaving 8 bases between. CDR3 bases: TGTGCCAGCAAGCTGGGGAATTCACCCCTCCACTTT. Translated: CASKLGNSPLHF.

This clone was seen a few times. V gene TRBV20-1 combines with J gene TRBJ1-1, with D unclear. The CDR3 runs to 11 residues. Germline lookup yields CDR1 DFQATT and CDR2 SNEGSKA (reference sequence). The CDR3 DNA sequence: TGCGGTGGGCGGATGAACACTGAAGCTTTCTTT. Amino acid sequence: CGGRMNTEAFF.

The chain recombines TRBV5-1 with TRBJ2-6; 7 positions agree with TRBD1. The CDR3 contains 17 residues. V gave up 4 bases and J gave up 3 bases; unmatched junction bases: 10. Germline V gene data show CDR1 as SGHRS and CDR2 as YFSETQ. The CDR3 DNA reads TGCGCCAGCAGCCCAACGACAGGGCCCAGTGGGGCCAACGTCCTGACTTTC. This translates into CASSPTTGPSGANVLTF.

The V call is TRBV5-6, the J call TRBJ1-6, with D tentatively TRBD1 (6 bases). The CDR3 runs 15 residues. Germline V gives CDR1 SGHDT, CDR2 YYEEEE. Deletions cut 4 bases from V and 8 bases from J, with 16 bases between. CDR3 in amino acids: CASSPEGGRHSPLHF. Written as DNA, the CDR3 is TGTGCCAGCAGCCCGGAGGGGGGAAGGCATTCACCCCTCCACTTT.

J is TRBJ1-5 and V is TRBV4-3; D is unclear. The V gene's germline CDR1 is LGHNA and CDR2 YSLEER. V was shortened by 0 bases and J by 0 bases, with 9 bases between the two germline ends. The CDR3 length is 16 residues. The CDR3 region is CASSQDRDYSNQPQHF. CDR3 DNA sequence: TGCGCCAGCAGCCAAGATAGGGATTATAGCAATCAGCCCCAGCATTTT.

The gene calls are TRBV9 and TRBJ2-1; 14 nucleotides agree with TRBD2. CDR1 and CDR2 from the germline V gene are SGDLS and YYNGEE. V was clipped by 0 bases and J by 0 bases; unmatched bases: 14. The CDR3 covers 22 residues. This chain's CDR3 is CASSVAQGTSGSRWSSYNEQFF. The CDR3 nucleotides read TGTGCCAGCAGCGTAGCGCAGGGGACTAGCGGGAGTCGGTGGAGCTCCTACAATGAGCAGTTCTTC. Complete variable domain (other parts from reference TRBV9 and TRBJ2-1): DSGVTQTPKHLITATGQRVTLRCSPRSGDLSVYWYQQSLDQGLQFLIQYYNGEERAKGNILERFSAQQFPDLHSELNLSSLELGDSALYFCASSVAQGTSGSRWSSYNEQFFGPGTRLTVL.

The chain joins TRBV11-1 to TRBJ2-1, with 7 bases identical to TRBD2. CDR1 and CDR2 (germline): SGHAT, FQDESV (reference sequence). J was trimmed by 7 bases and V by 5 bases; bases with no gene match: 8. The length of the CDR3 is 14 residues. The CDR3 sequence is CASSPGRGVNEQFF. CDR3 nucleotides: TGTGCCAGCAGCCCTGGGAGGGGAGTAAATGAGCAGTTCTTC.

The rearrangement links TRBV5-6 to TRBJ1-5, with 9 bases that match TRBD1. The germline V gene has CDR1 SGHDT and CDR2 YYEEEE. V was pared by 4 bases and J by 6 bases, with 11 bases of the junction left unmatched. The CDR3 spans 16 residues. CDR3 loop: CASSHRDRARTQPQHF. DNA for the CDR3: TGTGCCAGCAGCCACCGGGACAGGGCCCGGACTCAGCCCCAGCATTTT.

This chain connects TRBV27 to TRBJ1-1; D is unclear. The CDR3 spans 14 residues. Trimming shortened V by 3 bases and J by 5 bases, and 13 bases separated the two germline ends. Germline V lookup: CDR1 MNHEY, CDR2 SMNVEV (reference sequence). The DNA of the CDR3 is TGTGCCAGCAGTTTGGCCGGGGATTGGACTGAAGCTTTCTTT. Translating gives CASSLAGDWTEAFF.

The chain has TRBV4-3 and TRBJ2-7, with TRBD1 matching over 10 bases. CDR3 length: 14 amino acids. J gave up 4 bases and V 4 bases, and 4 bases lay outside the gene matches. CDR1 is LGHNA and CDR2 is YSLEER in the germline V gene. CDR3 bases: TGCGCCAGCAGCCTTGACAGGGGGCGGTACGAGCAGTACTTC. Translated, it gives CASSLDRGRYEQYF.

The chain combines TRBV3-1 (or the pseudogene TRBV3-2) with TRBJ2-1; the match to TRBD2 covers 7 bases. CDR3 length: 17 residues. CDR1 is LGHDT, CDR2 YNNKEL, per germline (reference sequence). The J segment lost 6 bases and the V segment lost 5 bases, leaving 16 bases of the junction unmatched. The CDR3 DNA reads TGTGCCAGCAGCACCGTGGTCAGCGGGGAGGGCGGCAATGAGCAGTTCTTC. It specifies CASSTVVSGEGGNEQFF.

The chain recombines TRBV6-5 with TRBJ1-3; 7 bases line up with TRBD1. V gave up 6 bases and J gave up 1 base; unmatched junction bases: 6. The CDR3 length is 15 residues. CDR1 is MNHEY, CDR2 SVGAGI, per germline. CDR3 DNA: TGTGCCAGCAGGATGACAGGGCTTTCTGGAAACACCATATATTTT. Residues: CASRMTGLSGNTIYF.

The chain has TRBV9 and TRBJ2-2; D not certain. Trimming cost V 0 bases and J 5 bases, with 2 bases left between them. The CDR3 is 12 amino acids. CDR1 SGDLS and CDR2 YYNGEE come from the germline V gene. The CDR3 loop reads CASSVDTGELFF. The CDR3 DNA follows: TGTGCCAGCAGCGTAGATACCGGGGAGCTGTTTTTT.

The V gene is TRBV19, the J gene TRBJ1-1; D perhaps matches TRBD1 (6 bases). V lost 4 bases and J 1 base, leaving 10 bases between the germline ends. Germline loops: CDR1 LNHDA, CDR2 SQIVND (reference sequence). The CDR3 loop spans 14 amino acids. The CDR3: CASSNRASNTEAFF. In DNA form, the CDR3 reads TGTGCCAGTAGTAACAGGGCCTCGAACACTGAAGCTTTCTTT.

This sequence joins TRBV27 and TRBJ2-5; 8 bases line up with TRBD1. V lost 5 bases to trimming and J lost 5 bases; unmatched junction nucleotides: 7. From germline, CDR1 is MNHEY and CDR2 SMNVEV (reference sequence). The CDR3 contains 14 residues. As DNA, the CDR3 is TGTGCCAGCAGTACCCAGGGGGCAAGCGAGACCCAGTACTTC. Encoded protein: CASSTQGASETQYF.

This clone occurred once. The gene calls are TRBV9 and TRBJ2-7; 8 bases are shared with TRBD2. The V segment lost 4 bases and the J segment 3 bases; nucleotides outside the gene matches: 12. The germline CDR1 and CDR2 sequences are SGDLS and YYNGEE. CDR3 length: 16 residues. The CDR3 region is CASSPRAGALYYEQYF. DNA for the CDR3: TGTGCCAGCAGCCCCAGAGCGGGGGCGCTTTACTACGAGCAGTACTTC. Using reference TRBV9 and TRBJ2-7 for the parts outside the CDR3, the full variable domain is DSGVTQTPKHLITATGQRVTLRCSPRSGDLSVYWYQQSLDQGLQFLIQYYNGEERAKGNILERFSAQQFPDLHSELNLSSLELGDSALYFCASSPRAGALYYEQYFGPGTRLTVT.

This sequence joins TRBV28 and TRBJ1-5, with TRBD1 as a possible D gene (5 bases). The CDR3 consists of 15 residues. The germline V and J ends were trimmed by 5 bases and 3 bases, with 14 bases remaining between them. Looked up from germline, CDR1 is MDHEN and CDR2 is SYDVKM. CDR3 sequence (DNA): TGTGCCAGCAGTGGGACCGGGGGGTTCAATCAGCCCCAGCATTTT. Encoded protein: CASSGTGGFNQPQHF.